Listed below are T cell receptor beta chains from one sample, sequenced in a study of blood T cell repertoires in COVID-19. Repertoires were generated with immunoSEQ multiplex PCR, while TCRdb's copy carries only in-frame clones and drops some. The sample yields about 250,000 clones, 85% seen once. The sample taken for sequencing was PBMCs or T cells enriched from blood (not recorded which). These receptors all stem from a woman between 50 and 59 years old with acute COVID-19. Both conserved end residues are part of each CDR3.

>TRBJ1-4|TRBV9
CASSVGDNRPNEKLFF
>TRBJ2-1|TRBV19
CASSTGLDNNEQFF
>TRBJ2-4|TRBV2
CASSEVGGRGSKNIQYF
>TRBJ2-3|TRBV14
CASSPTSDRTDTQYF
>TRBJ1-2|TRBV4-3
CASSQVPQGSYGYTF
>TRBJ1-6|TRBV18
CASSPRRVMGDSPLHF
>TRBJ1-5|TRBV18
CASSPTGETQPQHF
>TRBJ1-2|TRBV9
CASSDARGLDYGYTF
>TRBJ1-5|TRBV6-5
CASSYASGEDQPQHF
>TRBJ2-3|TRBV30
CAWSLGTTGYTDTQYF
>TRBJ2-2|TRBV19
CASSREGAGELFF
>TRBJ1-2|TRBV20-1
CSARPGDGYTF
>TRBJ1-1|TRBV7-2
CASSPDRSTEAFF
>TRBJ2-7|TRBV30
CAWNRGSYEQYF
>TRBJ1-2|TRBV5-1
CASSLVDGQLGYTF
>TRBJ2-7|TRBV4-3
CASSQGPGGAYEQYF
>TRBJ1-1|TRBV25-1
CASSRDTNTEAFF
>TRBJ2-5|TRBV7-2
CASSLALAGLAQETQYF
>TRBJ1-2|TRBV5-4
CASSLDRDPYGYTF
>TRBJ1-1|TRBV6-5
CASREGLGGYTEAFF
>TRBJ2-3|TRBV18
CASSPLSGDTQYF
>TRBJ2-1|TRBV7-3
CASSLTGGDSSYNEQFF
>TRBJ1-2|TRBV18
CASSPSRTSLAYGYTF
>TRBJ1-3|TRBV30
CAWSRAQGNTIYF
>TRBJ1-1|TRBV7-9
CASSRFRTEAFF
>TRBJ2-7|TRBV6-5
CASSPGGGPYEQYF
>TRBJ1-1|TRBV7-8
CASSLRTVTGGTEAFF
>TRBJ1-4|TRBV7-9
CASSLGPNTEKLFF
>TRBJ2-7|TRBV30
CAWTSGTGPHEQYF
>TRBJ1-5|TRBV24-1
CATSDGQVNQPQHF
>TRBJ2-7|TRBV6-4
CASSSSVLSEQYF
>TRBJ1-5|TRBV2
CASSAGQGARNQPQHF
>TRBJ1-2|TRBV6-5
CASSYVQGADGYTF
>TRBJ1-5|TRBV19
CASSMGTGEQPQHF
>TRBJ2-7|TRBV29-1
CSVRGPGAYEQYF
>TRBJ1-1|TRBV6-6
CASSPQGSVTEAFF
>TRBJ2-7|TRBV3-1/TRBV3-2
CASSQDRVSAYEQYF
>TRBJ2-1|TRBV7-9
CASSLVSGGTIF
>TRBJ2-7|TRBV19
CASSIGQGAYEQYF
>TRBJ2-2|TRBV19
CASSPVWRGYTGELFF
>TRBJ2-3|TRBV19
CASSTAGLAGAHLTDTQYF
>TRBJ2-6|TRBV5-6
CASSLGTGLAGWGANVLTF
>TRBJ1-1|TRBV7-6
CASSLDPQGGRPEAFF